One sample yielded the 25 T cell receptor beta chains listed below, sequenced in a study of blood T cell repertoires in COVID-19 (TCRdb year 2020). To prepare the library, the immunoSEQ multiplex PCR assay was applied. Here the immuneACCESS table is served through TCRdb, limited to in-frame sequences with V and J called. Missing clones are a known gap in these copies; in checked studies unresolved V genes cover under half, and the rest lacks a known reason. Here the sample has about 250,000 clones; more than 80% occur a single time. The top ten clones comprise around 3% of the sample. Sequencing was carried out using peripheral blood. The receptor source for this set is a woman aged 30 to 39 with active or convalescent COVID-19.

The V call is TRBV6-5, the J call TRBJ2-7; TRBD1 might be the D (6 bases). Trimming left V 8 bases short and J 4 bases short, with 12 bases between. The CDR3 consists of 12 residues. Germline CDR1 MNHEY, CDR2 SVGAGI. The CDR3 loop is CASSTGTYEQYF. The CDR3 nucleotides read TGTGCCAGCTCGACAGGAACTTACGAGCAGTACTTC.

This chain links TRBV2 with TRBJ2-1, with 10 bases lining up with TRBD2. Germline loops: CDR1 SNHLY, CDR2 FYNNEI. The CDR3 extends over 14 amino acids. V was clipped by 6 bases and J by 9 bases; unmatched bases: 8. In DNA, the CDR3 is TGTGCCAGCAGAACTAGCGGGGCGTCGGGTGAGCAGTTCTTC. Its protein product is CASRTSGASGEQFF.

The CDR3 loop reads CASSVSPVGEQYF. The CDR3 nucleotides read TGTGCCAGCAGCGTATCCCCCGTCGGCGAGCAGTACTTC. The V call is TRBV9, the J call TRBJ2-7; D unresolved. V was cut by 1 base and J by 6 bases, with 11 bases left in between. There are 13 residues in the CDR3. The germline V gene encodes CDR1 SGDLS and CDR2 YYNGEE.

The rearrangement uses TRBV10-3 and TRBJ2-5, with 9 bases matching TRBD2. CDR1 ENHRY and CDR2 SYGVKD come from the germline V gene. The V gene end was trimmed by 4 bases and the J gene end by 4 bases; junction bases not matched to a gene: 4. This CDR3 has 14 residues. The CDR3 coding sequence is TGTGCCATCAGTGGAGCGGGGGGAACAGAGACCCAGTACTTC. It specifies CAISGAGGTETQYF.

The rearrangement uses TRBV28 and TRBJ1-2; TRBD1 might be the D (6 bases). The V gene lost 2 bases and the J gene lost 6 bases, with 22 bases spanning the gap. The CDR3 has 17 residues. Germline V gene data show CDR1 as MDHEN and CDR2 as SYDVKM. The CDR3 DNA follows: TGTGCCAGCAGTTTACAGATAGGGGCAGGGGATCGACATGGCTACACCTTC. This translates into CASSLQIGAGDRHGYTF.

This rearrangement joins TRBV6-1 to TRBJ2-3, with 9 bases fitting TRBD1. With V trimmed by 4 bases and J by 4 bases, 12 bases remained unmatched. CDR3 length: 17 amino acids. Germline V lookup: CDR1 MNHNS, CDR2 SASEGT. CDR3 loop: CASSASSGTGFADTQYF. CDR3 in DNA: TGTGCCAGCAGTGCGTCATCCGGGACAGGGTTCGCAGATACGCAGTATTTT.

The CDR3 sequence: CASIRDEVYGYTF. The CDR3 DNA reads TGTGCCAGCATCAGGGATGAAGTCTATGGCTACACCTTC. The chain has TRBV2 and TRBJ1-2; the D gene is possibly TRBD1 (5 bases). CDR3 length equals 13 residues. Germline V gives CDR1 SNHLY, CDR2 FYNNEI. Trimming removed 7 bases from V and 4 bases from J, with 13 bases in between.

The chain combines TRBV18 with TRBJ2-5; the D gene is possibly TRBD2 (5 bases). The CDR3 spans 14 residues. V was shortened by 4 bases and J by 2 bases, with 11 bases between the two germline ends. CDR1 KGHSH and CDR2 LQKENI come from the germline V gene. CDR3 DNA sequence: TGTGCCAGCTCACAGAGTTGGGAGCAAGAGACCCAGTACTTC. This translates into CASSQSWEQETQYF.

Note on this clone: One junction end disagrees with the germline gene, perhaps due to a read error. The chain is built from TRBV5-1 and TRBJ2-1; 8 positions agree with TRBD2. This CDR3 has 16 amino acids. Germline loops: CDR1 SGHRS, CDR2 YFSETQ. The CDR3 DNA is TGCGCCCGCAGCTTGGGGCCCGGGGGGGCCGGGGATGAGCAGTTCTTC. Its protein product is CARSLGPGGAGDEQFF.

The rearrangement links TRBV5-6 to TRBJ1-1; TRBD1 matches at 9 bases. There are 15 residues in the CDR3. V lost 0 bases to trimming and J lost 1 base; unmatched junction nucleotides: 1. Germline CDR1 SGHDT, CDR2 YYEEEE. The CDR3 DNA is TGTGCCAGCAGCTTGGCGACAGGGGGGAACACTGAAGCTTTCTTT. Translated: CASSLATGGNTEAFF.

The rearrangement uses TRBV6-6 and TRBJ2-7; D is unclear. Trimming stripped 2 bases from V and 3 bases from J, with 17 bases between. The CDR3 is made up of 16 amino acids. The germline gives CDR1 MNHNY, CDR2 SVGAGI (reference sequence). CDR3 in DNA: TGTGCCAGCAGTTACCGCCCGGCAGACTCGCTCTACGAGCAGTACTTC. Its protein is CASSYRPADSLYEQYF.

The CDR3 coding sequence is TGCGCCAGCAGCCAAGATGGCCTGGGGGCAACAGATACGCAGTATTTT. Amino acid sequence: CASSQDGLGATDTQYF. The chain couples TRBV4-3 to TRBJ2-3; D is possibly TRBD1 (6 bases). Trimming stripped 0 bases from V and 3 bases from J, with 13 bases between. Germline V lookup: CDR1 LGHNA, CDR2 YSLEER. The CDR3 is 16 residues long.

The rearrangement joins TRBV9 to TRBJ2-7; TRBD1 agrees at 7 bases. The ends lost 0 bases at V and 1 base at J; junction bases unmatched: 4. Germline CDR1 is SGDLS and CDR2 is YYNGEE. The CDR3 contains 15 residues. The CDR3 reads CASSVGGGRSYEQYF. In nucleotides, the CDR3 is TGTGCCAGCAGCGTAGGAGGGGGCAGATCCTACGAGCAGTACTTC.

The V gene is TRBV27, the J gene TRBJ1-2, with 10 bases that match TRBD1. The CDR3 covers 15 residues. From germline, CDR1 is MNHEY and CDR2 SMNVEV (reference sequence). The junction had 8 bases not matched to a gene; V was cut back by 4 bases and J by 6 bases. CDR3 bases: TGTGCCAGCAGTTCCGACAGGGGGCGCCGTAATGGCTACACCTTC. Its protein is CASSSDRGRRNGYTF.

The chain joins TRBV9 to TRBJ1-2, with D perhaps TRBD1 (6 bases). From germline, CDR1 is SGDLS and CDR2 YYNGEE. The CDR3 consists of 14 residues. Trimming left V 0 bases short and J 7 bases short, with 13 bases between. Written as DNA, the CDR3 is TGTGCCAGCAGCGTAGATCACAGGGCGGGTGGCTACACCTTC. It yields the protein CASSVDHRAGGYTF.

The chain carries TRBV6-2 or TRBV6-3 and TRBJ2-2; 7 nucleotides align to TRBD1. J was trimmed by 4 bases and V by 4 bases; bases with no gene match: 0. CDR3 size: 13 residues. Germline CDR1 MNHEY, CDR2 SVGEGT. Here the CDR3 reads CASSSGGTGELFF. DNA of the CDR3: TGTGCCAGCAGTTCAGGGGGCACCGGGGAGCTGTTTTTT.

V and J are TRBV19 and TRBJ2-5; a possible D gene is TRBD2 (5 bases). V gave up 3 bases and J gave up 5 bases, with 13 bases separating them. Germline CDR1 and CDR2: LNHDA and SQIVND (reference sequence). The CDR3 has 14 residues. The CDR3 sequence: CASSISGIGETQYF. The DNA for the CDR3 is TGTGCCAGTAGTATTTCGGGAATTGGGGAGACCCAGTACTTC.

V and J are TRBV5-5 and TRBJ1-2; TRBD1 agrees at 12 bases. The CDR3 consists of 16 residues. V lost 0 bases and J lost 8; bases outside the gene matches: 8. Germline V gene data show CDR1 as SGHKS and CDR2 as YYEKEE (reference sequence). The CDR3: CASSLAGTGGAGGYTF. The CDR3, as DNA: TGTGCCAGCAGCTTGGCCGGGACAGGGGGCGCAGGGGGCTACACCTTC.

The CDR3 spells CASHNSLPPSPLHF. CDR3 DNA sequence: TGTGCCAGCCATAACAGTTTACCTCCATCACCCCTCCACTTT. The genes are TRBV19 and TRBJ1-6; D uncertain. Germline CDR1 LNHDA, CDR2 SQIVND (reference sequence). The CDR3 consists of 14 residues. Trimming removed 9 bases at V and 10 bases at J, with 19 bases between.

The chain joins TRBV5-1 to TRBJ1-2; no reliable D call. The CDR3 loop spans 16 amino acids. Germline lookup yields CDR1 SGHRS and CDR2 YFSETQ. The V gene lost 4 bases and the J gene lost 0 bases, with 16 bases spanning the gap. CDR3 residues: CASSAGSLYTNYGYTF. The CDR3 coding sequence is TGCGCCAGCAGCGCCGGGAGTCTATACACTAACTATGGCTACACCTTC.

This chain joins TRBV7-9 and TRBJ2-1, with D perhaps matching TRBD1 (5 bases). Per germline, CDR1 SEHNR and CDR2 FQNEAQ (reference sequence). V was shortened by 1 base and J by 5 bases, with 21 bases between the two germline ends. The CDR3 has 18 amino acids. CDR3: CASSLEGPTLVWDNEQFF. DNA of the CDR3: TGTGCCAGCAGCTTAGAGGGGCCCACTCTTGTATGGGACAATGAGCAGTTCTTC.

V is TRBV28 and J is TRBJ2-1; D call uncertain. Germline lookup yields CDR1 MDHEN and CDR2 SYDVKM. Deletions cut 5 bases from V and 10 bases from J, with 9 bases between. This CDR3 is 11 amino acids long. Written as DNA, the CDR3 is TGTGCCAGCAGTCGCCTGAGGGAGCAGTTCTTC. This gives the protein CASSRLREQFF.

The rearrangement links TRBV7-9 to TRBJ2-3, with TRBD2 matching over 7 bases. J lost 4 bases, V lost 5 bases, and 15 bases had no gene match. The germline CDR1 and CDR2 sequences are SEHNR and FQNEAQ (reference sequence). This CDR3 has 17 amino acids. The CDR3 nucleotides are TGTGCCAGCAGCCTGCGGGGATTGAGGACTAGACCAGATACGCAGTATTTT. Protein sequence: CASSLRGLRTRPDTQYF.

This clone was counted a few times. This sequence joins TRBV2 and TRBJ2-1; D is possibly TRBD1 (5 bases). Germline V gene sequence: CDR1 SNHLY, CDR2 FYNNEI. The CDR3 extends over 15 amino acids. The V and J ends lost 4 bases and 8 bases respectively, with 18 bases between them. The CDR3 sequence: CASSAEPGLGDEQFF. The CDR3 DNA sequence: TGTGCCAGCAGTGCCGAACCAGGGCTGGGTGATGAGCAGTTCTTC.

The rearrangement links TRBV5-4 to TRBJ2-6, with a possible D match to TRBD1 (6 bases). Per germline, CDR1 SGHNT and CDR2 YYREEE (reference sequence). This CDR3 has 17 amino acids. V dropped 1 base and J dropped 2 bases, with 13 bases sitting between them. The CDR3 reads CASSLMGARTGANVLTF. Here the CDR3 DNA reads TGTGCCAGCAGCTTGATGGGGGCGCGCACTGGGGCCAACGTCCTGACTTTC.